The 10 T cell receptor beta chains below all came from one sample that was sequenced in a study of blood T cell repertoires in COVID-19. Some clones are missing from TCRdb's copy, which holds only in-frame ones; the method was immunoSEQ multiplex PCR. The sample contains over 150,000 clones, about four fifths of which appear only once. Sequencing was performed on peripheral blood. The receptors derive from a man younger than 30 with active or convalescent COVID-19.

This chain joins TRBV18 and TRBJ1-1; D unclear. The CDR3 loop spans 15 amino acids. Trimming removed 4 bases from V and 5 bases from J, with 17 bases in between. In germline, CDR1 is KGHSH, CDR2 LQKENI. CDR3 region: CASSLGRRAGTEAFF. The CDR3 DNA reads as TGTGCCAGCTCACTAGGACGCCGGGCGGGGACTGAAGCTTTCTTT.

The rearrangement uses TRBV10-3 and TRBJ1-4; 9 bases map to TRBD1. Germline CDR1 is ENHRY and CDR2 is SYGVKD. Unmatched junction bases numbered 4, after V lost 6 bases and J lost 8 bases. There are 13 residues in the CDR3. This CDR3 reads CAISLGQGEKLFF. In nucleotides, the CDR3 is TGTGCCATCAGCTTGGGACAGGGCGAAAAACTGTTTTTT.

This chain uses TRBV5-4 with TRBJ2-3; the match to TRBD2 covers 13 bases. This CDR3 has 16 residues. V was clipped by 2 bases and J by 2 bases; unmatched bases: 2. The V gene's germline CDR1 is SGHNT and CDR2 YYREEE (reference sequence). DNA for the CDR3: TGTGCCAGCAGCTTACTAGCGGGAGGGGACACAGATACGCAGTATTTT. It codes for CASSLLAGGDTDTQYF.

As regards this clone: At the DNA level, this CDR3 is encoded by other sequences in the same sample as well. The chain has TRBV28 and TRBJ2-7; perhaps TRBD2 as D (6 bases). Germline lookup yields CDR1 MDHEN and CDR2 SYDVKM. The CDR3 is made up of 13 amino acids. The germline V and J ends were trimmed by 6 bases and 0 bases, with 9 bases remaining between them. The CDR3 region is CASSRDSSYEQYF. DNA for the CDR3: TGTGCCAGCAGCCGGGACTCCTCCTACGAGCAGTACTTC.

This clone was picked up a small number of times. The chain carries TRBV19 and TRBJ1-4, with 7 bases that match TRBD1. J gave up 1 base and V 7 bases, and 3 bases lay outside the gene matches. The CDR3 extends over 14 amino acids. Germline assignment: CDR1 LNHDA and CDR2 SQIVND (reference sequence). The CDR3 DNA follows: TGTGCCAGTACCCACAGGGGAACTAATGAAAAACTGTTTTTT. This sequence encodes CASTHRGTNEKLFF.

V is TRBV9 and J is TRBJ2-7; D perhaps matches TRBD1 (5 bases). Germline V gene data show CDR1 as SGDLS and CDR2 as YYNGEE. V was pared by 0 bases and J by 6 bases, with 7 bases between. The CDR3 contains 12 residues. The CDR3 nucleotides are TGTGCCAGCAGCGTAGGGGGCGGCGAGCAGTACTTC. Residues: CASSVGGGEQYF.

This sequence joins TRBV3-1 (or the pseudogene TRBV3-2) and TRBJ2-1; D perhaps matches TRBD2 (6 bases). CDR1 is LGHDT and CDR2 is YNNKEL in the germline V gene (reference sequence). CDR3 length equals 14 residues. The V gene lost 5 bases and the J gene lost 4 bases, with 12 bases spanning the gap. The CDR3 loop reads CASSDGRRYNEQFF. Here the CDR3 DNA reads TGTGCCAGCAGCGACGGGAGACGGTACAATGAGCAGTTCTTC.

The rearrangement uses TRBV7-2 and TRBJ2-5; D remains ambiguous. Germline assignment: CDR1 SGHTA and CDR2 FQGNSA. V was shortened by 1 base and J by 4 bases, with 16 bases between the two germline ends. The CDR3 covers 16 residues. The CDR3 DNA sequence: TGTGCCAGCAGCTTAGTTCGGTCTGCGCCGGGAGAGACCCAGTACTTC. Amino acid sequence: CASSLVRSAPGETQYF.

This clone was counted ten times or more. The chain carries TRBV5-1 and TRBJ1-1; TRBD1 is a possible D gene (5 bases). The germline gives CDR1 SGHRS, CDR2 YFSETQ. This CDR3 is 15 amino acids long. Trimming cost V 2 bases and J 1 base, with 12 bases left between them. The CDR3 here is CASSLGDGGNTEAFF. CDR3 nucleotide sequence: TGCGCCAGCAGCTTAGGAGACGGGGGGAACACTGAAGCTTTCTTT.

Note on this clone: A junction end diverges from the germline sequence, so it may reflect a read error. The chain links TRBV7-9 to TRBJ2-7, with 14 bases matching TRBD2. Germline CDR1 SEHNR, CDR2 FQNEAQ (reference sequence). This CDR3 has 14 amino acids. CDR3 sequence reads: CASGTSGSGWELHF. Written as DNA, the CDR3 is TGTGCCAGCGGGACTAGCGGGAGTGGCTGGGAACTGCACTTC.